The 17 T cell receptor beta chains given below trace back to one sample, sequenced in a study of low-dose radiotherapy and immunotherapy resistance in tumors. As for time point: after trial treatment. Sample treatment: LDRT plus nivolumab, ipilimumab, low-dose cyclophosphamide and aspirin (RACIN trial). Gene-specific TRAV and TRBV primers were used for first-strand cDNA, covering alpha and beta chains. With a constant-region primer and a V-primer adapter, TCRs were subjected to 15 to 25 PCR cycles of amplification. TCRdb processed the reads anew with MiXCR; each CDR3 protein has one entry. The sample comprises tens of thousands of distinct CDR3 sequences, around 20% of which are singletons, and 13% rests with the top ten. Sequencing used PBMCs, obtained after low-dose radiotherapy plus immunotherapy. The source of these receptors is a female donor with ovarian cancer.

To note about this clonotype: One base separates it from a far larger clone, so it is likely a read error. The rearrangement joins TRBV5-1 to TRBJ2-1; TRBD1 matches 8 bases. Germline CDR1 reads SGHRS; CDR2 reads YFSETQ. With 4 bases clipped from V and 10 bases from J, the junction kept 13 bases outside the gene matches. CDR3 size: 15 residues. The CDR3 spells CASSPGTGSTYEQFF. The CDR3 nucleotides are TGCGCCAGCAGCCCCGGGACAGGATCTACCTACGAGCAGTTCTTC.

This clonotype was seen many times. In DNA form, the CDR3 reads TGTGCCAGCAGCTTCACTAGCGGGAGTCGCAATGAGCAGTTCTTC. It codes for CASSFTSGSRNEQFF. The chain combines TRBV11-2 with TRBJ2-1; 11 bases match TRBD2. The CDR3 spans 15 residues. V shed 3 bases and J 6 bases; nucleotides not matched to a gene: 4. Germline V gene lookup returns CDR1 SGHAT and CDR2 FQNNGV.

The V and J genes are TRBV5-1 and TRBJ1-2; 9 bases line up with TRBD1. V dropped 4 bases and J dropped 8; count of bases not matched to a gene: 9. This CDR3 has 14 amino acids. Germline CDR1 is SGHRS and CDR2 is YFSETQ. The CDR3 reads CASSPIQGARGYTF. The DNA for the CDR3 is TGCGCCAGCAGCCCCATACAGGGGGCGCGGGGCTACACCTTC.

A word on this clonotype: Sequence at one end of the junction differs from germline and may be a read error. This chain uses TRBV5-1 with TRBJ2-5; D uncertain. The germline V gene has CDR1 SGHRS and CDR2 YFSETQ. The CDR3 covers 9 residues. The CDR3 DNA follows: TGCGCCAGTGGGCCATTTGGGGACTTC. Its protein product is CASGPFGDF.

This clonotype has a count of ten or more. This chain connects TRBV2 to TRBJ2-5; D not certain. With 6 bases removed from V and 5 bases from J, the gap between germline ends came to 10 bases. CDR3 length: 12 amino acids. CDR1 and CDR2 (germline): SNHLY, FYNNEI. Here the CDR3 reads CASSQALETQYF. The CDR3 DNA follows: TGTGCCAGCAGCCAAGCGCTCGAGACCCAGTACTTC.

The gene calls are TRBV28 and TRBJ1-5, with D uncertain. Trimming pared 6 bases from V and 5 bases from J, leaving 14 bases between. CDR1 is MDHEN, CDR2 SYDVKM, per germline. This CDR3 contains 14 residues. The DNA of the CDR3 is TGTGCCAGCAGGCAGATGGCTGGAGATCAGCCCCAGCATTTT. Translating gives CASRQMAGDQPQHF.

In its sample, this clonotype was seen many times. The DNA for the CDR3 is TGTGCCAGCAGCTTGTCGGAATGGGGGGTTGGCACTGAAGCTTTCTTT. It codes for CASSLSEWGVGTEAFF. The V call is TRBV5-6, the J call TRBJ1-1; maybe TRBD1 (5 bases). Trimming removed 1 base at V and 4 bases at J, with 17 bases between. CDR3 size: 16 residues. The germline V gene has CDR1 SGHDT and CDR2 YYEEEE. Drawing the rest from reference TRBV5-6 and TRBJ1-1, the complete variable domain is DAGVTQSPTHLIKTRGQQVTLRCSPKSGHDTVSWYQQALGQGPQFIFQYYEEEERQRGNFPDRFSGHQFPNYSSELNVNALLLGDSALYLCASSLSEWGVGTEAFFGQGTRLTVV.

This clonotype was detected many times. The CDR3 region has the DNA TGTGCCAGTAATCTCCGGACAGGAAGCAATCAGCCCCAGCATTTT. Translated, it gives CASNLRTGSNQPQHF. V usage is TRBV19 and J usage is TRBJ1-5; 7 positions agree with TRBD1. Germline CDR1 and CDR2: LNHDA and SQIVND (reference sequence). CDR3 length: 15 amino acids. V was clipped by 7 bases and J by 1 base; unmatched bases: 7.

This clonotype was observed a few times. The rearrangement joins TRBV15 to TRBJ2-5, with TRBD2 matching 8 bases. This CDR3 has 15 amino acids. Germline CDR1 reads LNHNV; CDR2 reads YYDKDF (reference sequence). Trimming at V came to 9 bases and at J to 1 base, leaving 10 bases not matched to a gene. The DNA of the CDR3 is TGTGCCACACGGGAGGGGTCCGTCCCCCAAGAGACCCAGTACTTC. It codes for CATREGSVPQETQYF.

The rearrangement joins TRBV13 to TRBJ1-1, with a possible D match to TRBD1 (5 bases). Trimming cost V 5 bases and J 6 bases, with 10 bases left between them. This CDR3 spans 12 amino acids. CDR1 and CDR2 from the germline V gene are PRHDT and FYEKMQ (reference sequence). The CDR3 DNA reads TGTGCCAGCAGCCAGGGTGGCCCTGAAGCTTTCTTT. Protein product: CASSQGGPEAFF.

As regards this clonotype: This may stem from a read error, because a much larger clone lies one nucleotide away. The rearrangement uses TRBV27 and TRBJ2-3, with 11 bases lining up with TRBD2. V dropped 5 bases and J dropped 0; count of bases not matched to a gene: 4. The CDR3 has 16 residues. The germline V gene encodes CDR1 MNHEY and CDR2 SMNVEV (reference sequence). The CDR3, as DNA: TGTGCCAGCAGTCACCTAGCGGGGGGAAGCACAGATACGCAGTATTTT. This sequence encodes CASSHLAGGSTDTQYF.

This clonotype was counted ten times or more. The chain is built from TRBV7-9 and TRBJ1-5; 7 positions agree with TRBD1. The CDR3 loop spans 14 amino acids. CDR1 is SEHNR and CDR2 is FQNEAQ in the germline V gene (reference sequence). V lost 5 bases to trimming and J lost 2 bases; unmatched junction nucleotides: 3. CDR3 in DNA: TGTGCCAGCAGCCAGGGGGGTGGCAATCAGCCCCAGCATTTT. As protein: CASSQGGGNQPQHF.

The chain joins TRBV20-1 to TRBJ2-3, with TRBD1 identical over 9 bases. V gave up 5 bases and J gave up 7 bases; unmatched junction bases: 4. Germline-derived CDR1 and CDR2 are DFQATT and SNEGSKA (reference sequence). The CDR3 is 12 residues long. The CDR3 region is CSAADRGYTQYF. The DNA of the CDR3 is TGCAGTGCTGCGGACAGGGGATATACGCAGTATTTT.

This clonotype was detected ten times or more. The chain recombines TRBV5-1 with TRBJ2-7; TRBD1 matches 8 bases. Germline-derived CDR1 and CDR2 are SGHRS and YFSETQ. The CDR3 length is 14 residues. Trimming cost V 4 bases and J 6 bases; bases outside gene matches: 9. The CDR3 loop is CASSIGQGIGEQYF. The DNA of the CDR3 is TGCGCCAGCAGCATAGGACAGGGAATCGGCGAGCAGTACTTC.

This clonotype was seen at least ten times. The chain employs TRBV18 and TRBJ2-5; unclear D gene. V dropped 0 bases and J dropped 5 bases, with 7 bases sitting between them. Germline values: CDR1 KGHSH, CDR2 LQKENI. The CDR3 has 13 amino acids. As DNA, the CDR3 is TGTGCCAGCTCACCACCTCCCGGGGAGACCCAGTACTTC. It encodes CASSPPPGETQYF.

This clonotype appeared many times. This sequence joins TRBV11-3 and TRBJ2-5; TRBD1 aligns across 8 bases. Trimming at V came to 5 bases and at J to 4 bases, leaving 3 bases not matched to a gene. This CDR3 has 13 residues. From germline, CDR1 is SGHNT and CDR2 YENEEA. CDR3 loop: CASSDRGVETQYF. In nucleotides, the CDR3 is TGTGCCAGCAGCGACAGGGGTGTAGAGACCCAGTACTTC.

Ten or more counts support this clonotype. V usage is TRBV12-3 or TRBV12-4 and J usage is TRBJ2-3; 11 nucleotides agree with TRBD2. Trimming took 5 bases from V and 1 from J; bases not matched to a gene: 8. The CDR3 has 17 amino acids. The CDR3 DNA reads TGTGCCAGCAGTCTTAGCCCACTAGCGGGGGGCACAGATACGCAGTATTTT. This gives the protein CASSLSPLAGGTDTQYF.